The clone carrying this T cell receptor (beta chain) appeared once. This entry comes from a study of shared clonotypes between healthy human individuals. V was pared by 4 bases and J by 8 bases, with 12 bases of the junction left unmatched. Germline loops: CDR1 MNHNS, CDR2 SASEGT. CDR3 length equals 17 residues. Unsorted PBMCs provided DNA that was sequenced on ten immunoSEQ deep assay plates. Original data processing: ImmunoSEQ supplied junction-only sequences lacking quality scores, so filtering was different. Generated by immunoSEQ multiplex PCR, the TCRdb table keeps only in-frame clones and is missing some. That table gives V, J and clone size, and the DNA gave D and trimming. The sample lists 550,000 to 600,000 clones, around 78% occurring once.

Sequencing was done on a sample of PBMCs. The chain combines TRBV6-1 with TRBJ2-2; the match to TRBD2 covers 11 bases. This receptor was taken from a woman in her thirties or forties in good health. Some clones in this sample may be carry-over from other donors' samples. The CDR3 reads CASSAIAGGPAVGELFF. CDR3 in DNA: TGTGCCAGCAGTGCAATAGCGGGAGGGCCGGCCGTAGGGGAGCTGTTTTTT.